This T cell receptor (beta chain) stems from a study of cytomegalovirus exposure and HLA in healthy donors. Germline CDR1 reads LNHDA; CDR2 reads SQIVND (reference sequence). V was clipped by 5 bases and J by 4 bases; unmatched bases: 4. There are 15 residues in the CDR3. The protocol was immunoSEQ multiplex PCR, while the TCRdb copy is restricted to in-frame clones and leaves out a portion. In the table there are some 290,000 clones, approximately 86% of which are singletons. The clonotype comes from a man aged 30 to 45 in good health and CMV-seronegative. The chain is built from TRBV19 and TRBJ1-4; 10 nucleotides align to TRBD1. Source material: PBMCs. This CDR3 reads CASSSRTGGNEKLFF. The CDR3 DNA is TGTGCCAGTAGTTCACGGACAGGGGGTAATGAAAAACTGTTTTTT.